Presented here are 9 T cell receptor beta chains from one specimen sequenced in a study of PD-L1 blockade in urothelial cancer. The assay was immunoSEQ multiplex PCR, and TCRdb's table has in-frame clones only and misses some. Of around 45,000 clones listed, around 89% are singletons. Specimen: PBMCs, collected around atezolizumab (anti-PD-L1) treatment. The receptors were gathered from a man older than 75 with urothelial cancer.

CDR3 DNA sequence: TGTGCCAGCAGCTTAAGGGGTGAGAGCACAGATACGCAGTATTTT. Its translation: CASSLRGESTDTQYF. This chain uses TRBV7-8 with TRBJ2-3; D may be TRBD1 (5 bases). Between the trimmed V and J ends, which lost 2 bases and 0 bases, there was a span of 9 bases. Germline CDR1 SGHVS, CDR2 FQNEAQ. The CDR3 contains 15 residues.

The chain joins TRBV21-1 to TRBJ2-7; the table's D call, TRBD1, was not checked against the DNA. TRBV21-1 represents a pseudogene. This CDR3 spans 15 amino acids. CDR3 coding DNA: TGTGCCAGCAGCAGACGACAGGGGGAGGTCCACGAGCAGTACTTC. Translating it yields CASSRRQGEVHEQYF.

V usage is TRBV6-5 and J usage is TRBJ1-1; D is uncertain. The CDR3 is 15 amino acids. V lost 5 bases and J lost 1, with 14 bases in between. From germline, CDR1 is MNHEY and CDR2 SVGAGI. DNA of the CDR3: TGTGCCAGCAGTCCCCAGCCGAGGCCGAACACTGAAGCTTTCTTT. Translated, it gives CASSPQPRPNTEAFF.

This clone was seen only a few times. This rearrangement joins TRBV7-9 to TRBJ2-2, with 7 positions matching TRBD2. The CDR3 runs 17 residues. The V gene end was trimmed by 2 bases and the J gene end by 7 bases; junction bases not matched to a gene: 13. CDR1 is SEHNR and CDR2 is FQNEAQ in the germline V gene (reference sequence). The CDR3 spells CASSLPRPGTMIGELFF. The CDR3 DNA reads as TGTGCCAGCAGCTTACCCCGTCCCGGGACTATGATCGGGGAGCTGTTTTTT.

A single count supports this clone. The gene calls are TRBV28 and TRBJ1-1; D is unclear. The CDR3 sequence is 13 residues long. Germline V gives CDR1 MDHEN, CDR2 SYDVKM. Trimming took 3 bases from V and 6 from J, leaving 11 bases between them. The CDR3 loop is CASSFTGRAEAFF. Here the CDR3 DNA reads TGTGCCAGCAGTTTTACGGGGAGGGCTGAAGCTTTCTTT.

For the CDR3, the DNA is TGTGCCAGCAGTTTAACCGGGACAGGTGAATTAGGGAGCAATCAGCCCCAGCATTTT. This codes for CASSLTGTGELGSNQPQHF. The V call is TRBV27, the J call TRBJ1-5; 8 nucleotides align to TRBD1. The CDR3 runs 19 residues. V was pared by 2 bases and J by 1 base, with 13 bases of the junction left unmatched. Germline V gene sequence: CDR1 MNHEY, CDR2 SMNVEV (reference sequence).

The chain joins TRBV6-6 to TRBJ2-7; a possible D gene is TRBD1 (6 bases). This CDR3 contains 13 residues. With 8 bases removed from V and 0 bases from J, the gap between germline ends came to 11 bases. Germline CDR1 is MNHNY and CDR2 is SVGAGI (reference sequence). The CDR3 DNA is TGTGCCAGCTCCGGACAGAGCTCCTACGAGCAGTACTTC. Amino acid sequence: CASSGQSSYEQYF.

The chain joins TRBV9 to TRBJ1-3; perhaps TRBD1 as D (5 bases). Per the germline V gene, CDR1 is SGDLS and CDR2 is YYNGEE. Between the trimmed V and J ends, which lost 0 bases and 0 bases, there was a span of 10 bases. CDR3 length: 16 amino acids. The CDR3 DNA reads TGTGCCAGCAGCGTAGGGGCAGGGCCCTCTGGAAACACCATATATTTT. Amino acids: CASSVGAGPSGNTIYF.

This sequence joins TRBV6-5 and TRBJ2-2; 9 nucleotides agree with TRBD2. V was pared by 8 bases and J by 5 bases, with 9 bases of the junction left unmatched. Germline CDR1 is MNHEY and CDR2 is SVGAGI. This CDR3 comprises 15 residues. The CDR3 region is CASGRAGGGTGELFF. CDR3 in DNA: TGTGCCAGCGGTCGCGCGGGAGGGGGGACCGGGGAGCTGTTTTTT.